These 8 T cell receptor beta chains originate from one sample sequenced in a study of T cells in Graves' hyperthyroidism and ophthalmopathy. It was RNA transcripts that yielded the amplified TCR beta CDR3 regions. Primed by the HTBI set, a first-round RT-PCR was run on the TCR CDR3. Each CDR3 protein is one row after TCRdb ran MiXCR on the multiplex PCR reads. The sample has 600,000 to 650,000 distinct CDR3 sequences, about 17% seen once. The sequenced material came from blood. These receptor sequences come from a woman between 25 and 40 years old with Graves' hyperthyroidism.

This clonotype came up a few times. V is TRBV2 and J is TRBJ1-5, with TRBD1 matching over 8 bases. The CDR3 has 14 residues. Germline values: CDR1 SNHLY, CDR2 FYNNEI. Trimming took 3 bases from V and 6 from J; bases not matched to a gene: 4. CDR3 residues: CASSDRGQAQPQHF. The CDR3 DNA reads TGTGCCAGCAGTGACAGGGGGCAGGCTCAGCCCCAGCATTTT.

The sample holds a few counts of this clonotype. The chain is built from TRBV7-2 and TRBJ2-5; a weak D match, TRBD2 (6 bases). The CDR3 contains 13 residues. Looked up from germline, CDR1 is SGHTA and CDR2 is FQGNSA. Trimming removed 1 base from V and 9 bases from J, with 12 bases in between. The CDR3 spells CASSLEAGGPQYF. CDR3 nucleotide sequence: TGTGCCAGCAGCTTAGAGGCCGGGGGTCCCCAGTACTTC.

This clonotype was counted between two and nine times. The genes are TRBV9 and TRBJ2-3; D call uncertain. The V end was cut by 3 bases, the J end by 4 bases, with 6 bases between. This CDR3 region has 12 residues. Germline lookup yields CDR1 SGDLS and CDR2 YYNGEE. The CDR3 nucleotides read TGTGCCAGCAGCGCCAAAGCAGATACGCAGTATTTT. This codes for CASSAKADTQYF.

CDR3 protein: CASSPPPGTIYGYTF. The CDR3 nucleotides are TGTGCCAGCAGCCCACCCCCGGGCACGATCTACGGCTACACCTTC. The chain uses TRBV28 and TRBJ1-2; no clear D. The V end was cut by 6 bases, the J end by 8 bases, with 22 bases between. The CDR3 sequence is 15 residues long. Germline V gives CDR1 MDHEN, CDR2 SYDVKM.

This clonotype was detected only a few times. The rearrangement links TRBV18 to TRBJ2-7, with D possibly called TRBD1 or TRBD2 (5 bases each). V lost 3 bases and J 0 bases, leaving 12 bases between the germline ends. Germline-derived CDR1 and CDR2 are KGHSH and LQKENI. The CDR3 is made up of 15 amino acids. CDR3 nucleotides: TGTGCCAGCTCACCGGACCTCGGGGCCTCCTACGAGCAGTACTTC. Translated: CASSPDLGASYEQYF. The entire variable domain, with the rest obtained from reference TRBV18 and TRBJ2-7, is as follows: NAGVMQNPRHLVRRRGQEARLRCSPMKGHSHVYWYRQLPEEGLKFMVYLQKENIIDESGMPKERFSAEFPKEGPSILRIQQVVRGDSAAYFCASSPDLGASYEQYFGPGTRLTVT.

The chain recombines TRBV3-1 with TRBJ2-1; D is ambiguous. There are 15 residues in the CDR3. The V gene's germline CDR1 is LGHDT and CDR2 YNNKEL (reference sequence). Trimming took off 4 bases at V and 7 bases at J, with 17 bases between the two ends. CDR3 sequence reads: CASSPLLGSKNEQFF. In DNA, the CDR3 is TGTGCCAGCAGCCCTTTACTTGGATCTAAGAATGAGCAGTTCTTC.

This clonotype was picked up many times. This chain links TRBV7-2 with TRBJ1-1, with D hard to call. The V gene lost 2 bases and the J gene lost 6 bases, with 4 bases spanning the gap. Germline V CDR1 and CDR2: SGHTA, FQGNSA. The CDR3 is made up of 11 amino acids. The CDR3 sequence: CASSLIAEAFF. DNA for the CDR3: TGTGCCAGCAGCTTAATAGCTGAAGCTTTCTTT.

Ten or more counts support this clonotype. The chain joins TRBV7-3 to TRBJ2-1; 8 bases match TRBD2. Germline V gene lookup returns CDR1 SGHTA and CDR2 FQGTGA. The trim removed 4 bases at V and 2 bases at J, leaving 4 bases unmatched. This CDR3 has 15 residues. CDR3 residues: CASSSVAGPYNEQFF. CDR3 DNA sequence: TGTGCCAGCAGCTCAGTAGCGGGACCCTACAATGAGCAGTTCTTC.